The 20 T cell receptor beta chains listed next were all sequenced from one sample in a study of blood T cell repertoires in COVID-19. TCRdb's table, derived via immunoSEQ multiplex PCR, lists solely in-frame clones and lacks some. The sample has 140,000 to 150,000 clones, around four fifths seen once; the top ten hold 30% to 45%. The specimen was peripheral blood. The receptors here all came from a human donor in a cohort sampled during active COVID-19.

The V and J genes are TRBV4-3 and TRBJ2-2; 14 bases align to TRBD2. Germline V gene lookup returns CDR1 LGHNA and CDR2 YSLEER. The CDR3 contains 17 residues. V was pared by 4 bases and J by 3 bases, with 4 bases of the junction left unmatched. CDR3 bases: TGCGCCAGCAGCCTCTGGACTAGCGGGGGGTACACCGGGGAGCTGTTTTTT. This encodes CASSLWTSGGYTGELFF.

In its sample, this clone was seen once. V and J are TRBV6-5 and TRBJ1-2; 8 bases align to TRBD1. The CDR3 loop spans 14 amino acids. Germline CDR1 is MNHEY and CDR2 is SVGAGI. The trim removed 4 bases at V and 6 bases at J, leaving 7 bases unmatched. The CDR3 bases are TGTGCCAGCAGTTCCATTGGACAGGGAGATGGCTACACCTTC. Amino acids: CASSSIGQGDGYTF.

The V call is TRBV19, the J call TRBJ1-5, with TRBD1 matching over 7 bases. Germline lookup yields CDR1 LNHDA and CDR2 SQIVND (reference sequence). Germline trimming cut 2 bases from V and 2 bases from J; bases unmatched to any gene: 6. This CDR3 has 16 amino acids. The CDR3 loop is CASSITSGGRNQPQHF. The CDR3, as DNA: TGTGCCAGTAGTATAACGTCAGGGGGTCGCAATCAGCCCCAGCATTTT.

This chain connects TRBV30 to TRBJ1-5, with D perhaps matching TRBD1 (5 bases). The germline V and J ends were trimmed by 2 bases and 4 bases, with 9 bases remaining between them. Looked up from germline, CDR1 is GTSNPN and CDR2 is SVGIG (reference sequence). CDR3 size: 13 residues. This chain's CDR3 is CAWSKQENQPQHF. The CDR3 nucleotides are TGTGCCTGGAGTAAACAGGAAAATCAGCCCCAGCATTTT.

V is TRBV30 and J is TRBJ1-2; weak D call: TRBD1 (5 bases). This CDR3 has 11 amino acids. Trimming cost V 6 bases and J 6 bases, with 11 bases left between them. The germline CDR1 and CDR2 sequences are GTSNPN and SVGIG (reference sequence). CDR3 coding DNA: TGTGCCTGCGCCAGGGCGCATGGCTACACCTTC. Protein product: CACARAHGYTF.

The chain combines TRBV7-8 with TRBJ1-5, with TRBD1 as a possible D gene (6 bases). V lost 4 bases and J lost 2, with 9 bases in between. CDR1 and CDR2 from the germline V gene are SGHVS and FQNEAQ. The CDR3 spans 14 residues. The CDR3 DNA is TGTGCCAGCAGCTACAGACAGGGCAATCAGCCCCAGCATTTT. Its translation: CASSYRQGNQPQHF.

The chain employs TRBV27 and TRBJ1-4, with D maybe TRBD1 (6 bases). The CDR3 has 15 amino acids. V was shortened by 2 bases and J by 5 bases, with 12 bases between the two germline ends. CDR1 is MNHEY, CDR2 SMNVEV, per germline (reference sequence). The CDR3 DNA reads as TGTGCCAGCAGTTTAGGGGGCACAGGCAATGAAAAACTGTTTTTT. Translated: CASSLGGTGNEKLFF.

The CDR3 nucleotides are TGTGCCTGGAAAGCAGGGAATCACGAGCAGTACTTC. Amino acid sequence: CAWKAGNHEQYF. This chain connects TRBV30 to TRBJ2-7, with D possibly matching TRBD1 (5 bases). The CDR3 covers 12 residues. Germline assignment: CDR1 GTSNPN and CDR2 SVGIG (reference sequence). Between the trimmed V and J ends, which lost 4 bases and 5 bases, there was a span of 12 bases.

The CDR3: CASSRTSGPYEQYF. CDR3 sequence (DNA): TGTGCCAGCAGCAGGACTAGCGGCCCCTACGAGCAGTACTTC. V is TRBV6-2 or TRBV6-3 and J is TRBJ2-7, with 10 bases matching TRBD2. The CDR3 contains 14 residues. Unmatched junction bases numbered 4, after V lost 6 bases and J lost 2 bases. The germline V gene has CDR1 MNHEY and CDR2 SVGEGT.

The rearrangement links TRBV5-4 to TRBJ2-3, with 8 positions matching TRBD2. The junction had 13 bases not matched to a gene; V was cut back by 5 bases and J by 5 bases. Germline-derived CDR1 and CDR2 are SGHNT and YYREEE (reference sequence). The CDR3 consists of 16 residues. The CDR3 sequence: CASSRPAGARGDTQYF. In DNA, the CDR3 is TGTGCCAGCAGTAGACCAGCGGGGGCCCGAGGAGATACGCAGTATTTT.

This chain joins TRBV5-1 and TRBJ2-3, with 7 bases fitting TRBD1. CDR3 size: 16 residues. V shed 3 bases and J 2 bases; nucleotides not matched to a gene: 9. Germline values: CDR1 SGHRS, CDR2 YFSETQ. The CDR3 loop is CASSWGQLQSTDTQYF. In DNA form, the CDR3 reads TGCGCCAGCAGCTGGGGACAGCTTCAATCCACAGATACGCAGTATTTT.

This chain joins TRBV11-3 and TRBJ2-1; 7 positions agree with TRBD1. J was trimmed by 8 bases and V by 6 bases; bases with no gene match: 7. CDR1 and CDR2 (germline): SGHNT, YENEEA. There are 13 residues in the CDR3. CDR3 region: CASRDRQGHEQFF. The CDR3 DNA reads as TGTGCCAGCAGGGACAGACAGGGCCATGAGCAGTTCTTC.

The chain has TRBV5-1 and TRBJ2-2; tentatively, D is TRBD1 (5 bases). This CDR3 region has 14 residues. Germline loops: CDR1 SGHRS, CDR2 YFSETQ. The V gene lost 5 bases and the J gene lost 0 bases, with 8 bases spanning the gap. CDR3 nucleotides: TGCGCCAGCAGGACAGCACCGAACACCGGGGAGCTGTTTTTT. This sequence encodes CASRTAPNTGELFF.

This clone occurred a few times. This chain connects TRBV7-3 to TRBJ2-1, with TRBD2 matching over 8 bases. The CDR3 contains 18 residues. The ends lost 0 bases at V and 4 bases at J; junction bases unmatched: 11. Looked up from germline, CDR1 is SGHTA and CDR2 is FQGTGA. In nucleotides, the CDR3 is TGTGCCAGCAGCTTAACGGGGAGCGGAGCGGGGGTTTACAATGAGCAGTTCTTC. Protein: CASSLTGSGAGVYNEQFF.

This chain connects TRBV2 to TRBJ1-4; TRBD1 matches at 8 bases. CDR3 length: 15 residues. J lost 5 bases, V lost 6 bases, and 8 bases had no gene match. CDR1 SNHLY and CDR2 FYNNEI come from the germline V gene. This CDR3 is CASRVTGEPNEKLFF. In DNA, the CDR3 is TGTGCCAGCAGGGTGACAGGGGAACCCAATGAAAAACTGTTTTTT. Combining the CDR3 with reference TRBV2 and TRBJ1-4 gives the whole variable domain EPEVTQTPSHQVTQMGQEVILRCVPISNHLYFYWYRQILGQKVEFLVSFYNNEISEKSEIFDDQFSVERPDGSNFTLKIRSTKLEDSAMYFCASRVTGEPNEKLFFGSGTQLSVL.

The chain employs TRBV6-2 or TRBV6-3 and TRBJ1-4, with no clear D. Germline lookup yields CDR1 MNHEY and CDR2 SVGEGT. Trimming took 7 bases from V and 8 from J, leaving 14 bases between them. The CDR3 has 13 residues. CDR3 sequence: CASTPRRREKLFF. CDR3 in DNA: TGTGCCAGCACCCCCCGCCGGCGGGAAAAACTGTTTTTT.

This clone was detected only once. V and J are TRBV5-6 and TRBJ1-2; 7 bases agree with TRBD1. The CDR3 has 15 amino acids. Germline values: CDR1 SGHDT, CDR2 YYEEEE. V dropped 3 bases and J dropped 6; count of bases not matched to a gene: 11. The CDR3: CASSYLDRRKDGYTF. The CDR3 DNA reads TGTGCCAGCAGCTACCTGGACAGGAGGAAGGATGGCTACACCTTC.

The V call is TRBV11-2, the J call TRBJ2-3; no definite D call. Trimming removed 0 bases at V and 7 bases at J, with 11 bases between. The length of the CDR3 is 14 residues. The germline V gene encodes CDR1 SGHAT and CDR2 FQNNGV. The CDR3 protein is CASSLEPVPNTQYF. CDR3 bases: TGTGCCAGCAGCTTAGAACCCGTCCCTAATACGCAGTATTTT.

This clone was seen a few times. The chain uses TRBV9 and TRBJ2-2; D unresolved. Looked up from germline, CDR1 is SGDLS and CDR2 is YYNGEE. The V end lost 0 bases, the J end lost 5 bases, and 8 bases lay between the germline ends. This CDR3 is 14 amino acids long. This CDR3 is CASSVGPGTGELFF. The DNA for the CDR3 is TGTGCCAGCAGCGTAGGTCCCGGGACCGGGGAGCTGTTTTTT.

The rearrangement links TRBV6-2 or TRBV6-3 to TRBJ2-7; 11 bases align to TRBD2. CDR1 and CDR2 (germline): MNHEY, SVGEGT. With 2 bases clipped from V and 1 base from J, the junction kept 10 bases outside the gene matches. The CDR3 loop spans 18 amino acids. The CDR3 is CASSYPPGTSGPSYEQYF. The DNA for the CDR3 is TGTGCCAGCAGTTACCCTCCCGGGACTAGCGGACCTTCCTACGAGCAGTACTTC.